A selection of T cell receptor beta chains follows, all from one sample in a study of T cell changes during pregnancy in multiple sclerosis. Sequenced by immunoSEQ multiplex PCR; TCRdb stores in-frame clones only, minus some. The table lists around 44,000 clones, approximately 90% of them singletons. Sequenced material: CD4+ T cells from peripheral blood mononuclear cells, taken in the second trimester of pregnancy. All receptors come from a female donor with multiple sclerosis, enrolled in a pregnancy study. Both conserved end residues are part of each CDR3. D genes are given only for firm matches. For some rows the clone size is stated as once, few or many, or as a class when expanded; others skip it.

j_call: TRBJ1-2
clone_size: NA
d_call: NA
v_call: TRBV19
cdr3_aa: CASSAAAQTGYYGYTF
cdr3_nt: TGTGCCAGTAGTGCAGCCGCCCAGACAGGATACTATGGCTACACCTTC

j_call: TRBJ2-2
clone_size: NA
d_call: TRBD2
v_call: TRBV27
cdr3_aa: CASSRPGLAGGRGELFF
cdr3_nt: TGTGCCAGCAGTCGCCCGGGACTAGCGGGAGGGCGGGGGGAGCTGTTTTTT

j_call: TRBJ2-1
clone_size: NA
d_call: NA
v_call: TRBV6-4
cdr3_aa: CASSEGLHNEQFF
cdr3_nt: TGTGCCAGCAGTGAGGGGCTCCACAATGAGCAGTTCTTC

j_call: TRBJ1-1
clone_size: NA
d_call: NA
v_call: TRBV29-1
cdr3_aa: CSHGQSMNTEAFF
cdr3_nt: TGCAGCCATGGACAGAGTATGAACACTGAAGCTTTCTTT

j_call: TRBJ1-5
clone_size: NA
d_call: TRBD1
v_call: TRBV28
cdr3_aa: CASSFLRTGGVGGNQPQHF
cdr3_nt: TGTGCCAGCAGTTTTCTTCGGACAGGGGGTGTTGGGGGCAATCAGCCCCAGCATTTT

j_call: TRBJ2-5
clone_size: NA
d_call: NA
v_call: TRBV18
cdr3_aa: CASSPPQGIRETQYF
cdr3_nt: TGTGCCAGCTCACCACCGCAGGGGATTAGGGAGACCCAGTACTTC

j_call: TRBJ1-2
clone_size: NA
d_call: NA
v_call: TRBV10-3
cdr3_aa: CAISEPGQPFYGYTF
cdr3_nt: TGTGCCATCAGTGAGCCAGGACAGCCCTTCTATGGCTACACCTTC

j_call: TRBJ1-5
clone_size: NA
d_call: NA
v_call: TRBV6-5
cdr3_aa: CASSSRRGTVNQPQHF
cdr3_nt: TGTGCCAGCAGTTCACGCAGGGGAACGGTCAATCAGCCCCAGCATTTT

j_call: TRBJ2-2
clone_size: NA
d_call: TRBD1
v_call: TRBV23-1
cdr3_aa: CAKTKGEDRGFHGELFF
cdr3_nt: TGCGCCAAAACTAAAGGGGAGGACAGGGGGTTTCACGGGGAGCTGTTTTTT

j_call: TRBJ1-4
clone_size: few
d_call: NA
v_call: TRBV15
cdr3_aa: CATSREASQAQKLFF
cdr3_nt: TGTGCCACCAGCAGAGAAGCATCACAGGCCCAAAAACTGTTTTTT

j_call: TRBJ2-2
clone_size: NA
d_call: TRBD2
v_call: TRBV19
cdr3_aa: CASSIKGTGLAGGPRAGELFF
cdr3_nt: TGTGCCAGTAGTATTAAGGGGACAGGACTAGCGGGAGGGCCGAGAGCCGGGGAGCTGTTTTTT

j_call: TRBJ1-5
clone_size: NA
d_call: NA
v_call: TRBV2
cdr3_aa: CASSEDGRHQPQHF
cdr3_nt: TGTGCCAGCAGTGAGGATGGGCGCCATCAGCCCCAGCATTTT

j_call: TRBJ1-1
clone_size: NA
d_call: NA
v_call: TRBV5-3
cdr3_aa: CAPPRGAAEAFF
cdr3_nt: TGTGCCCCCCCCCGGGGGGCCGCTGAAGCTTTCTTT

j_call: TRBJ2-3
clone_size: NA
d_call: NA
v_call: TRBV11-2
cdr3_aa: CASSRGTGTQPLDTQYF
cdr3_nt: TGTGCCAGCAGCCGGGGGACCGGGACCCAACCACTAGATACGCAGTATTTT

j_call: TRBJ2-3
clone_size: NA
d_call: TRBD2
v_call: TRBV5-1
cdr3_aa: CASSWILAGVGDTQYF
cdr3_nt: TGCGCCAGCAGCTGGATACTAGCGGGGGTCGGGGATACGCAGTATTTT

j_call: TRBJ2-1
clone_size: NA
d_call: NA
v_call: TRBV7-3
cdr3_aa: CASSHRPRGRSYNEQFF
cdr3_nt: TGTGCCAGCAGCCACCGACCCAGGGGACGCTCCTACAATGAGCAGTTCTTC

j_call: TRBJ2-7
clone_size: NA
d_call: TRBD2
v_call: TRBV23-1
cdr3_aa: CASSQSVGGEVVREQYF
cdr3_nt: TGCGCCAGCAGTCAATCCGTGGGGGGGGAGGTGGTGCGAGAGCAGTACTTC

j_call: TRBJ1-2
clone_size: NA
d_call: NA
v_call: TRBV7-9
cdr3_aa: CASSLEAGWGYTF
cdr3_nt: TGTGCCAGCAGCTTAGAGGCAGGATGGGGCTACACCTTC

j_call: TRBJ1-5
clone_size: NA
d_call: NA
v_call: TRBV2
cdr3_aa: CASTLQGRDQPQHF
cdr3_nt: TGTGCCAGCACCCTACAGGGCCGGGATCAGCCCCAGCATTTT

j_call: TRBJ1-4
clone_size: NA
d_call: NA
v_call: TRBV18
cdr3_aa: CASSRQGTKNVVEKLFF
cdr3_nt: TGTGCCAGCTCGAGGCAGGGGACAAAGAATGTCGTTGAAAAACTGTTTTTT